These 15 T cell receptor beta chains originate from one sample sequenced in a study of blood T cell repertoires in COVID-19. Profiling relied on immunoSEQ multiplex PCR, and the TCRdb table lists in-frame clones only, not all of them. The sample includes more than 300,000 clones, approximately 88% of them seen just once. Sample: peripheral blood. These receptors were collected from a man aged 18 to 30 who had recovered from COVID-19.

The chain couples TRBV29-1 to TRBJ2-1; the match to TRBD2 covers 7 bases. V shed 6 bases, J shed 0 bases, and the junction held 8 bases outside the gene matches. CDR1 and CDR2 from the germline V gene are SQVTM and ANQGSEA. This CDR3 comprises 15 residues. CDR3 in DNA: TGCAGCGTGGCGGGGCGGGAGCCCTCCTACAATGAGCAGTTCTTC. It translates to CSVAGREPSYNEQFF.

The genes are TRBV6-5 and TRBJ1-1, with TRBD1 as a possible D gene (6 bases). Germline loops: CDR1 MNHEY, CDR2 SVGAGI. The CDR3 totals 14 residues. Trimming pared 6 bases from V and 4 bases from J, leaving 15 bases between. The CDR3, as DNA: TGTGCCAGCAGAGGGGGTCTGGGATCCACTGAAGCTTTCTTT. Translating gives CASRGGLGSTEAFF.

The chain employs TRBV27 and TRBJ2-2, with TRBD2 as a possible D gene (5 bases). CDR1 MNHEY and CDR2 SMNVEV come from the germline V gene (reference sequence). There are 17 residues in the CDR3. V gave up 3 bases and J gave up 0 bases, with 14 bases separating them. The CDR3 nucleotides are TGTGCCAGCAGTTTGGCGAAGCTGGGAGCGAACACCGGGGAGCTGTTTTTT. Protein product: CASSLAKLGANTGELFF.

The V gene is TRBV9, the J gene TRBJ1-1, with TRBD1 matching over 9 bases. The germline V gene has CDR1 SGDLS and CDR2 YYNGEE. The J segment lost 5 bases and the V segment lost 3 bases, leaving 5 bases of the junction unmatched. The CDR3 runs to 14 residues. The CDR3 region is CASSARQGETEAFF. As DNA, the CDR3 is TGTGCCAGCAGCGCAAGACAGGGGGAAACTGAAGCTTTCTTT.

This clone was counted between two and nine times. The V and J genes are TRBV9 and TRBJ1-6; D may be TRBD1 (5 bases). The ends were cut back, 4 bases at V and 9 bases at J, with 11 bases in the middle. CDR3 length: 13 amino acids. Germline V lookup: CDR1 SGDLS, CDR2 YYNGEE. CDR3 bases: TGTGCCAGCAGCCCGGGGACTACTTCACCCCTCCACTTT. Amino acid sequence: CASSPGTTSPLHF. Drawing the rest from reference TRBV9 and TRBJ1-6, the complete variable domain is DSGVTQTPKHLITATGQRVTLRCSPRSGDLSVYWYQQSLDQGLQFLIQYYNGEERAKGNILERFSAQQFPDLHSELNLSSLELGDSALYFCASSPGTTSPLHFGNGTRLTVT.

V usage is TRBV5-1 and J usage is TRBJ2-1, with D unclear. This CDR3 contains 16 residues. Germline V CDR1 and CDR2: SGHRS, YFSETQ. V lost 0 bases and J lost 1, with 11 bases in between. CDR3 in DNA: TGCGCCAGCAGCTTGGGCAGGTCTCGATCCTACAATGAGCAGTTCTTC. It codes for CASSLGRSRSYNEQFF.

The chain recombines TRBV7-3 with TRBJ2-2; D unresolved. The CDR3 has 15 residues. With 2 bases removed from V and 5 bases from J, the gap between germline ends came to 12 bases. The germline gives CDR1 SGHTA, CDR2 FQGTGA. The CDR3 coding sequence is TGTGCCAGCAGCTTATCTAGTGAAACAACCGGGGAGCTGTTTTTT. Translated, it gives CASSLSSETTGELFF.

This clone occurred a few times. The chain uses TRBV5-4 and TRBJ2-2; 7 bases match TRBD2. Per the germline V gene, CDR1 is SGHNT and CDR2 is YYREEE (reference sequence). This CDR3 is built from 13 residues. The junction had 4 bases not matched to a gene; V was cut back by 6 bases and J by 5 bases. CDR3 bases: TGTGCCAGCATTGGGCGGGGGACCGGGGAGCTGTTTTTT. This gives the protein CASIGRGTGELFF.

J is TRBJ2-3 and V is TRBV9; weak D call: TRBD2 (5 bases). The V end was cut by 4 bases, the J end by 6 bases, with 24 bases between. Germline V gene lookup returns CDR1 SGDLS and CDR2 YYNGEE. The CDR3 has 17 amino acids. The CDR3 nucleotides are TGTGCCAGCAGCCCATCTGTGGGTGGGAGTCACATTGATACGCAGTATTTT. Translated, it gives CASSPSVGGSHIDTQYF.

The chain couples TRBV7-6 to TRBJ2-2; 9 nucleotides line up with TRBD1. The trim removed 1 base at V and 6 bases at J, leaving 6 bases unmatched. From germline, CDR1 is SGHVS and CDR2 FNYEAQ. This CDR3 spans 16 amino acids. CDR3 amino acids: CASSLVVDRGAGELFF. The DNA of the CDR3 is TGTGCCAGCAGCTTAGTAGTCGACAGGGGGGCCGGGGAGCTGTTTTTT.

This chain connects TRBV6-5 to TRBJ1-3; D gene unclear. Trimming took 7 bases from V and 4 from J, leaving 5 bases between them. CDR1 is MNHEY and CDR2 is SVGAGI in the germline V gene. The length of the CDR3 is 11 residues. CDR3 sequence (DNA): TGTGCCAGCAACGAGGGAAACACCATATATTTT. This codes for CASNEGNTIYF.

J is TRBJ1-6 and V is TRBV6-5, with 11 bases fitting TRBD1. CDR1 and CDR2 from the germline V gene are MNHEY and SVGAGI. The CDR3 has 15 residues. Unmatched junction bases numbered 2, after V lost 0 bases and J lost 10 bases. CDR3 amino acids: CASSYSGTGGSPLHF. The DNA for the CDR3 is TGTGCCAGCAGTTACTCCGGGACAGGGGGATCACCCCTCCACTTT.

This clone occurred a few times. In DNA form, the CDR3 reads TGTGCCAGTTCGGGACTAGCGGGAGGAGAAGATACGCAGTATTTT. Encoded protein: CASSGLAGGEDTQYF. The V call is TRBV2, the J call TRBJ2-3, with 15 bases fitting TRBD2. CDR3 size: 15 residues. Germline loops: CDR1 SNHLY, CDR2 FYNNEI. Germline trimming cut 9 bases from V and 5 bases from J; bases unmatched to any gene: 6.

J is TRBJ1-2 and V is TRBV7-9, with 7 nucleotides matching TRBD1. This CDR3 region has 15 residues. V lost 1 base to trimming and J lost 3 bases; unmatched junction nucleotides: 5. CDR1 and CDR2 from the germline V gene are SEHNR and FQNEAQ (reference sequence). The CDR3 coding sequence is TGTGCCAGCAGCTTAGTAGGCCAGGGGGACTATGGCTACACCTTC. Protein: CASSLVGQGDYGYTF.

The V and J genes are TRBV24-1 and TRBJ2-5; 8 nucleotides match TRBD1. After removal of 12 bases from V and 4 bases from J, the junction contained 27 bases not matched to a gene. The CDR3 contains 19 residues. Germline CDR1 and CDR2: KGHDR and SFDVKD. CDR3 bases: TGTGCCCCCAACCTTTTACCGGGACAGGCGAAGGAGATAGGAGAGACCCAGTACTTC. Its protein product is CAPNLLPGQAKEIGETQYF.